This is a list of T cell receptor beta chains from one sample in a study of T cells in localized non-small cell lung cancer. The assay was immunoSEQ multiplex PCR, and TCRdb's table has in-frame clones only and misses some. This repertoire shows approximately 17,000 clones, roughly 82% found once; its top ten account for approximately 28%. The sequences come from peripheral blood, collected before any cancer treatment. Receptor source: a male donor aged 60 or over with stage I lung adenocarcinoma. Each CDR3 is given with its conserved first and last residue. The order of the fields is V gene, clone size, CDR3 protein. Only part of the rows carry a size: once, few, many, or a class if the clone is expanded.

>TRBV4-3|.
CASSQDGGTDTQYF
>TRBV5-5|.
CASSLPRLAGGGGEQFF
>TRBV2|.
CASSDPGTAYGYTF
>TRBV5-8|once
CASSLTNLYDEQYF
>TRBV5-1|.
CASSLETGVTDTQYF
>TRBV27|.
CASRDRGHEQYF
>TRBV7-8|few
CASSLGVNQPQHF
>TRBV11-1|once
CASSLTPTGTGTETQYF
>TRBV10-2|few
CASSESGLARNEQFF
>TRBV10-3|few
CAISESLGKDPGTEAFF
>TRBV10-3|.
CAISSGGGSDTQYF
>TRBV5-1|.
CASSPPTGMNTGELFF
>TRBV6-5|.
CASSYVDPSSYNEQFF
>TRBV6-6|.
CASSYPSGGALNIQYF
>TRBV10-3|.
CAISDAQGGEAFF
>TRBV6-5|.
CASSPGPSYGYTF
>TRBV2|.
CASSKGLAVRSSYEQYF
>TRBV7-9|.
CASSLVSGVDSPLHF
>TRBV19|.
CASSPSLQNYGYTF
>TRBV2|.
CASSGSQGGTQYF
>TRBV7-2|.
CASSLGARFYGYTF
>TRBV19|.
CASSLNPLSSYSNQPQHF
>TRBV19|.
CASSIAGEETQYF
>TRBV2|once
CASSDRELAEAFF
>TRBV28|.
CASSLLTSRSYEQYF
>TRBV29-1|.
CSVVKTTSTTGELFF